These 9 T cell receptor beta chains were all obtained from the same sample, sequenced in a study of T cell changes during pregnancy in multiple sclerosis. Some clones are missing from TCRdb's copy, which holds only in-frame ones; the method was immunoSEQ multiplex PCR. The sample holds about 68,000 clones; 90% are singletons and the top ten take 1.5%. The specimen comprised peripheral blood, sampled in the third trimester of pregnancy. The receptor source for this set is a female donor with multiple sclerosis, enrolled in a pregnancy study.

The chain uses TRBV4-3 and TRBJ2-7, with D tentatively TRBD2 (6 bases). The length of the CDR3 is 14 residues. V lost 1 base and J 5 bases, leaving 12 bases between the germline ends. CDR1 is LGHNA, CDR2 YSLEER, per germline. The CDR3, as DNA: TGCGCCAGCAGCCAAGTGCCGGGACTCGACGAGCAGTACTTC. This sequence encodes CASSQVPGLDEQYF.

The CDR3 protein is CASLPSGQGTGYTF. The CDR3 DNA sequence: TGTGCCAGCTTACCTTCGGGACAGGGGACCGGCTACACCTTC. J is TRBJ1-2 and V is TRBV18, with TRBD1 identical over 10 bases. Per germline, CDR1 KGHSH and CDR2 LQKENI. CDR3 length: 14 residues. V dropped 7 bases and J dropped 8; count of bases not matched to a gene: 10.

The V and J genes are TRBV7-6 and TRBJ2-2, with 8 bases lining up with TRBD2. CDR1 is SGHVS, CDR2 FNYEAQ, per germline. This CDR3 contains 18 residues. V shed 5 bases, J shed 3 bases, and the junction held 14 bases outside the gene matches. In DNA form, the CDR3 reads TGTGCCAGCAGCCCGAGTCGTTTCCAGCGGGGGTACACCGGGGAGCTGTTTTTT. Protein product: CASSPSRFQRGYTGELFF.

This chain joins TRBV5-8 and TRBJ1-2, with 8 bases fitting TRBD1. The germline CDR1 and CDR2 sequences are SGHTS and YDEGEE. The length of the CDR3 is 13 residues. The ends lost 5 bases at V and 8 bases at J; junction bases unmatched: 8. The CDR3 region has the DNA TGTGCCAGCAGGTGGGGAGACAGGGGCGGCTACACCTTC. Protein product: CASRWGDRGGYTF.

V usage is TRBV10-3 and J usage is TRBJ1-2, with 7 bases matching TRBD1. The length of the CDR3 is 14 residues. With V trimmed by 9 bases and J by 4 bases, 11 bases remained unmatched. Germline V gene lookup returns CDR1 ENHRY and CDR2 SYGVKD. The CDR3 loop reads CAMKGQDVSYGYTF. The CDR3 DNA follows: TGTGCCATGAAAGGACAGGACGTCAGCTATGGCTACACCTTC.

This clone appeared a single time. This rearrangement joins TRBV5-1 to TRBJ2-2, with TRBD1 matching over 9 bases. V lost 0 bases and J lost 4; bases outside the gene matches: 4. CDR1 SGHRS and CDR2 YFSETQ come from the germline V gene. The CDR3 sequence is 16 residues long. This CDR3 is CASSLVGQGSTGELFF. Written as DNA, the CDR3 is TGCGCCAGCAGCTTGGTTGGACAGGGGAGCACCGGGGAGCTGTTTTTT.

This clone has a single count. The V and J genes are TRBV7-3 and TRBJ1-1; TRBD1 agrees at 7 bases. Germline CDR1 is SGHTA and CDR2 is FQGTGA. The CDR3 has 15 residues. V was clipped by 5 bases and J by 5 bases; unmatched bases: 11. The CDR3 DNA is TGTGCCAGCAGCCCTAGGGGGCTGGAGAGGACTGAAGCTTTCTTT. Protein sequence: CASSPRGLERTEAFF.

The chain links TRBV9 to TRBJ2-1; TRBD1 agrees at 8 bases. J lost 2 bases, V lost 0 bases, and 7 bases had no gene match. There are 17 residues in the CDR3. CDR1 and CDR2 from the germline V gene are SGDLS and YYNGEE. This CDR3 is CASSVEGSGGAYNEQFF. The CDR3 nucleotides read TGTGCCAGCAGCGTAGAAGGATCAGGGGGCGCCTACAATGAGCAGTTCTTC.

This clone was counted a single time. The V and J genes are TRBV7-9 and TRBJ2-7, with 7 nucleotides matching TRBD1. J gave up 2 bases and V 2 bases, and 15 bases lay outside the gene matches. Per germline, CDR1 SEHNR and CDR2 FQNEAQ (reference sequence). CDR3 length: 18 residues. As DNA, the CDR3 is TGTGCCAGCAGCTTAAGGGCTGCCTCCACAGGGGATACCTACGAGCAGTACTTC. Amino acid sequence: CASSLRAASTGDTYEQYF.